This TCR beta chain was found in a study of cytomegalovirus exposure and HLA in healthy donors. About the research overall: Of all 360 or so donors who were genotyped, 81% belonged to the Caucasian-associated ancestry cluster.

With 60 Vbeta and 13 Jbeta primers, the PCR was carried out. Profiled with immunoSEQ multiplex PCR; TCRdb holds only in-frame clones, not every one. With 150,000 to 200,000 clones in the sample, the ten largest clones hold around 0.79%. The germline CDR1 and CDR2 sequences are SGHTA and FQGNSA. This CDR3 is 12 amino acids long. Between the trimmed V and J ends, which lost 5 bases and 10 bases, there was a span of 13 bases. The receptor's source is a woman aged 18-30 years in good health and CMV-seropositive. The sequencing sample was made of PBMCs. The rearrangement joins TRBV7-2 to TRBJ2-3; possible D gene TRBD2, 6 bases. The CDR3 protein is CASSLRESAQYF. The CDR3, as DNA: TGTGCCAGCAGCCTACGGGAGTCAGCGCAGTATTTT.